Listed here are 19 T cell receptor beta chains from one sample, sequenced in a study of control samples from healthy donors and cancer patients. Assay: immunoSEQ multiplex PCR; the TCRdb copy retains only in-frame clones and omits some. The sample shows fewer than 200,000 clones, 90% of them seen only once. The sample taken for sequencing was blood. These receptors originate from a woman in her forties or fifties in good health.

V gene TRBV2 combines with J gene TRBJ2-1; 16 positions agree with TRBD2. Trimming removed 6 bases from V and 2 bases from J; junction bases left unmatched: 4. The germline V gene has CDR1 SNHLY and CDR2 FYNNEI. This CDR3 has 17 amino acids. As DNA, the CDR3 is TGTGCCAGCAGCCGCGGGACTAGCGGGGGGGCCTACAATGAGCAGTTCTTC. It translates to CASSRGTSGGAYNEQFF.

V is TRBV7-9 and J is TRBJ1-1; D perhaps matches TRBD1 (6 bases). This CDR3 is 11 amino acids long. Germline V gene sequence: CDR1 SEHNR, CDR2 FQNEAQ (reference sequence). V lost 6 bases and J lost 7, with 9 bases in between. The CDR3 sequence is CASSLDSEAFF. CDR3 DNA: TGTGCCAGCAGTTTGGACAGTGAAGCTTTCTTT.

The V gene is TRBV6-5, the J gene TRBJ2-1; 7 bases align to TRBD1. This CDR3 has 16 amino acids. V dropped 4 bases and J dropped 16; count of bases not matched to a gene: 22. Germline values: CDR1 MNHEY, CDR2 SVGAGI. The CDR3 nucleotides read TGTGCCAGCAGTTGGATGGGACAGCCTAAGGGGAATTCACAATTCTTC. Its translation: CASSWMGQPKGNSQFF.

The DNA of the CDR3 is TGTGCCAGCAGTTTTCTTAAAGGGACAGGGGGCAGTACTGAAGCTTTCTTT. Its protein product is CASSFLKGTGGSTEAFF. The chain links TRBV27 to TRBJ1-1, with 12 bases lining up with TRBD1. V was clipped by 3 bases and J by 5 bases; unmatched bases: 10. The CDR3 consists of 17 residues. Germline V gene data show CDR1 as MNHEY and CDR2 as SMNVEV (reference sequence).

This sequence joins TRBV10-1 and TRBJ2-3; no clear D gene. The germline gives CDR1 WNHNN, CDR2 SYGVQD (reference sequence). The CDR3 runs to 14 residues. The V end was cut by 7 bases, the J end by 0 bases, with 11 bases between. The CDR3 spells CASKREGSTDTQYF. The CDR3 coding sequence is TGCGCCAGCAAGAGAGAAGGGAGCACAGATACGCAGTATTTT.

The chain combines TRBV12-3 or TRBV12-4 with TRBJ1-1; maybe TRBD1 (6 bases). V was cut by 6 bases and J by 8 bases, with 16 bases left in between. This CDR3 comprises 13 residues. Here the CDR3 reads CASSSWGGTEAFF. The CDR3 DNA follows: TGTGCCAGCAGCTCCTGGGGCGGGACAGAAGCTTTCTTT.

CDR3 sequence (DNA): TGTGCCAGCAGTTCGACCACGGGGACAGGTACGATTCAGTACTTC. Protein sequence: CASSSTTGTGTIQYF. The genes are TRBV28 and TRBJ2-4; TRBD1 matches 8 bases. V shed 4 bases, J shed 10 bases, and the junction held 12 bases outside the gene matches. The CDR3 consists of 15 residues. Germline V lookup: CDR1 MDHEN, CDR2 SYDVKM.

This clone was observed a single time. V is TRBV24-1 and J is TRBJ2-1, with 9 nucleotides matching TRBD2. J gave up 6 bases and V 10 bases, and 12 bases lay outside the gene matches. CDR1 and CDR2 from the germline V gene are KGHDR and SFDVKD. The CDR3 loop spans 15 amino acids. The CDR3 is CATEISGRARNEQFF. As DNA, the CDR3 is TGTGCCACGGAAATTAGCGGGAGAGCGCGCAATGAGCAGTTCTTC.

The chain joins TRBV19 to TRBJ2-2, with D perhaps assigned TRBD1 or TRBD2 (5 bases each). Trimming removed 5 bases at V and 0 bases at J, with 13 bases between. This CDR3 has 16 residues. Per germline, CDR1 LNHDA and CDR2 SQIVND (reference sequence). CDR3 in amino acids: CASSHQGAANTGELFF. CDR3 in DNA: TGTGCCAGTAGTCACCAGGGAGCGGCGAACACCGGGGAGCTGTTTTTT. The complete variable domain, with remaining parts taken from reference TRBV19 and TRBJ2-2, reads DGGITQSPKYLFRKEGQNVTLSCEQNLNHDAMYWYRQDPGQGLRLIYYSQIVNDFQKGDIAEGYSVSREKKESFPLTVTSAQKNPTAFYLCASSHQGAANTGELFFGEGSRLTVL.

The genes are TRBV4-1 and TRBJ2-3, with unresolved D. The CDR3 runs to 13 residues. The germline CDR1 and CDR2 sequences are MGHRA and YSYEKL. V shed 1 base and J shed 4 bases, with 6 bases lying between them. The CDR3 DNA is TGCGCCAGCAGCCAAGTGGGTTCAGATACGCAGTATTTT. Translating gives CASSQVGSDTQYF.

The rearrangement uses TRBV2 and TRBJ1-5; 10 nucleotides line up with TRBD1. Germline CDR1 and CDR2: SNHLY and FYNNEI. Trimming removed 4 bases from V and 6 bases from J; junction bases left unmatched: 9. The CDR3 covers 16 residues. DNA for the CDR3: TGTGCCAGCAGTGGGACGACAGGGGGCGCTAGTCAGCCCCAGCATTTT. It specifies CASSGTTGGASQPQHF. Variable domain in full (rest from reference TRBV2 and TRBJ1-5): EPEVTQTPSHQVTQMGQEVILRCVPISNHLYFYWYRQILGQKVEFLVSFYNNEISEKSEIFDDQFSVERPDGSNFTLKIRSTKLEDSAMYFCASSGTTGGASQPQHFGDGTRLSIL.

V is TRBV4-2 and J is TRBJ1-1; D gene ambiguous. CDR1 and CDR2 from the germline V gene are LGHNA and YNFKEQ. Trimming took off 0 bases at V and 2 bases at J, with 10 bases between the two ends. The CDR3 is 15 amino acids. CDR3 protein: CASSQDPRFNTEAFF. CDR3 sequence (DNA): TGTGCCAGCAGCCAAGATCCTAGGTTCAACACTGAAGCTTTCTTT.

This rearrangement joins TRBV18 to TRBJ1-4; 9 bases are a match to TRBD1. Germline V gives CDR1 KGHSH, CDR2 LQKENI. V shed 3 bases, J shed 0 bases, and the junction held 2 bases outside the gene matches. The CDR3 covers 16 residues. CDR3 loop: CASSPRDRATNEKLFF. The CDR3 bases are TGTGCCAGCTCACCCCGGGACAGGGCAACTAATGAAAAACTGTTTTTT. The full variable domain, completed using reference TRBV18 and TRBJ1-4, is NAGVMQNPRHLVRRRGQEARLRCSPMKGHSHVYWYRQLPEEGLKFMVYLQKENIIDESGMPKERFSAEFPKEGPSILRIQQVVRGDSAAYFCASSPRDRATNEKLFFGSGTQLSVL.

J is TRBJ2-5 and V is TRBV20-1, with D tentatively TRBD1 or TRBD2 (6 bases each). Trimming pared 3 bases from V and 1 base from J, leaving 18 bases between. The CDR3 contains 16 residues. Looked up from germline, CDR1 is DFQATT and CDR2 is SNEGSKA (reference sequence). The CDR3 reads CSASKGGVGAQETQYF. The CDR3 region has the DNA TGCAGTGCTAGTAAGGGGGGAGTCGGGGCCCAAGAGACCCAGTACTTC.

The V and J genes are TRBV5-6 and TRBJ2-2, with a possible D match to TRBD2 (6 bases). Trimming took off 3 bases at V and 0 bases at J, with 9 bases between the two ends. The CDR3 is made up of 15 amino acids. Per the germline V gene, CDR1 is SGHDT and CDR2 is YYEEEE. CDR3 DNA: TGTGCCAGCAGCTATGGGGGGACGAACACCGGGGAGCTGTTTTTT. This sequence encodes CASSYGGTNTGELFF.

The CDR3 region is CASRNTPAPLLGGTYEQYF. The CDR3 DNA is TGTGCCAGTAGAAACACCCCAGCCCCCCTCCTGGGGGGGACCTACGAGCAGTACTTC. The chain joins TRBV19 to TRBJ2-7; 7 bases match TRBD2. This CDR3 is 19 amino acids long. Trimming removed 6 bases from V and 2 bases from J; junction bases left unmatched: 22. Germline CDR1 reads LNHDA; CDR2 reads SQIVND (reference sequence).

The chain is built from TRBV4-1 and TRBJ2-3, with D tentatively TRBD1 (5 bases). The ends were cut back, 0 bases at V and 7 bases at J, with 14 bases in the middle. CDR1 and CDR2 (germline): MGHRA, YSYEKL. This CDR3 comprises 15 residues. The CDR3 protein is CASSQDGPGHYTQYF. In nucleotides, the CDR3 is TGCGCCAGCAGCCAAGATGGCCCCGGACACTATACGCAGTATTTT.

The rearrangement uses TRBV6-6 and TRBJ2-3; 8 positions agree with TRBD1. This CDR3 is built from 16 residues. The ends lost 6 bases at V and 2 bases at J; junction bases unmatched: 10. Germline V gene data show CDR1 as MNHNY and CDR2 as SVGAGI (reference sequence). This CDR3 reads CASSGRGQGATDTQYF. CDR3 DNA: TGTGCCAGCAGCGGCCGGGGGCAGGGGGCCACAGATACGCAGTATTTT.

V and J are TRBV7-2 and TRBJ2-1; D gene uncertain. The germline V and J ends were trimmed by 1 base and 4 bases, with 11 bases remaining between them. Per germline, CDR1 SGHTA and CDR2 FQGNSA. This CDR3 region has 15 residues. CDR3 DNA: TGTGCCAGCAGCTTAGGGAGCCAGACGTACAATGAGCAGTTCTTC. It yields the protein CASSLGSQTYNEQFF. The full variable domain, rest sourced from reference TRBV7-2 and TRBJ2-1, is GAGVSQSPSNKVTEKGKDVELRCDPISGHTALYWYRQSLGQGLEFLIYFQGNSAPDKSGLPSDRFSAERTGGSVSTLTIQRTQQEDSAVYLCASSLGSQTYNEQFFGPGTRLTVL.